This TCR beta chain was sequenced in a study of blood T cell repertoires in COVID-19. Whole-study context: COVID-19 samples from acute and convalescent phases originated in the United States, Italy and Spain. Sources were T cells, B-cell-depleted T cells, or PBMCs; the material itself was cDNA or gDNA.

Germline lookup yields CDR1 LGHDT and CDR2 YNNKEL (reference sequence). V was clipped by 3 bases and J by 2 bases; unmatched bases: 10. The CDR3 consists of 19 residues. In the original analysis: Amplification from reference gene primers served as the basis for estimated nucleated cell counts. Generated by immunoSEQ multiplex PCR, the TCRdb table keeps only in-frame clones and is missing some. V, J and clone size were drawn from that table, and D and trimming were deduced from the DNA. The sample lists 200,000 to 300,000 clones; around 90% were seen once. The chain carries TRBV3-1 (or the pseudogene TRBV3-2) and TRBJ2-3, with TRBD2 matching over 14 bases. The TCR originated in a man aged 60 to 69 who had recovered from COVID-19. Sequenced sample: peripheral blood. CDR3 sequence reads: CASSHLGTSGGASTDTQYF. Written as DNA, the CDR3 is TGTGCCAGCAGCCACTTAGGGACTAGCGGGGGCGCCTCCACAGATACGCAGTATTTT.